The entry below describes one T cell receptor beta chain. This clonotype was recorded many times. This receptor's antigen is unknown. Base qualities were left out, and no much larger clone turns up one base away. This entry comes from a study of T cells in Graves' hyperthyroidism and ophthalmopathy (dated by TCRdb to between 2017 and 2020). Broadly, across the study: Peripheral blood was sampled at the time of initial diagnosis, prior to any treatment. Whether ophthalmopathy could be predicted prospectively was tested in an independent validation cohort made up of under 20 hyperthyroidism patients plus 17 patients who later progressed to ophthalmopathy. A discovery cohort of about a hundred patients, 43 with Graves' ophthalmopathy and 57 with stable Graves' hyperthyroidism, was used to find distinguishing TCR V-J signatures. The 75 to 100 discovery patients were divided at random into training and test sets in a 7:3 ratio. TCR Vbeta CDR3 sequencing of 120 to 150 peripheral blood samples (under 45 ophthalmopathy, over 70 hyperthyroidism and roughly 17 progressor patients) is reported in the paper. In addition, the study compared T-cell repertoires in thyroid tissue and in blood from about six Graves' hyperthyroidism patients. After sampling, hyperthyroidism patients received methimazole starting at 30 mg daily, and ophthalmopathy patients received high-dose intravenous methylprednisolone.

TCR beta CDR3 regions were amplified from RNA transcripts. A first-round RT-PCR of the TCR CDR3 used the HTBI primer set with the Qiagen OneStep RT-PCR kit. A second multiplex PCR round built the libraries, followed by size selection and purification. Sequencing of the libraries was done on an Illumina HiSeq2000 using paired-end 100 bp reads. Regarding the original processing steps: SOAPnuke was used to process the raw data, with reads discarded if the reads contained adapters or uncalled bases, had a mean Phred below 15, or lacked an exact constant-primer or identifier match. COPE v1.2.5 was used to merge the high-quality paired reads, and each unique nucleotide sequence was defined as a clonotype. MiTCR v1.1 was used to align clonotypes to the IMGT TRBV, TRBD and TRBJ reference segments. Only V-J combinations with frequency above 0.0001, covering 99% to 99.2% of repertoires, were analysed. A TCS score was defined as the ratio of F50 (clonal expansion) to E x V (chaos), with BLOSUM62-based TCRdist applied between CDR3 peptides within each V-J. Welch's t-statistics and random forest reduced around 520 V-J features to 13, which were used in a naive Bayes classifier (R e1071). In TCRdb, the public reads were trimmed at Q25 with fastp and aligned with MiXCR, with productive beta chains retained. Each entry merges the rows of one CDR3 protein and shows their most common DNA and genes. It is TCRdb's table, rather than the study itself, that gives the V and J calls and clone size. The sample table contains some 490,000 distinct CDR3 sequences; only one count was recorded for about 16% of them. 25% to 30% of the sample is held by the ten biggest clonotypes.

V sheds 3 bases and J sheds 7 bases, leaving 10 bases between their ends. Inclusive of the bounding cysteine and phenylalanine, the CDR3 is 13 residues long. The CDR3 DNA has 39 bases and is translated from base 1. CDR1 GTSNPN and CDR2 SVGIG are derived from the germline V gene (reference sequence). Overall study results and their limits: Sample size was not statistically predetermined, and blinding of investigators to group allocation was not performed. A model built on a 13 V-J signature distinguished ophthalmopathy from stable hyperthyroidism, reaching 85% to 90% sensitivity and under 84% specificity in cross-validation and 80%/75% in testing. During validation, the model predicted progression to ophthalmopathy a median of about 6.3 months ahead of onset, with approximately 70% sensitivity and 72.22% specificity. Most expanded thyroid clonotypes (frequency above 0.001) were also detected in blood, a finding suggesting that blood repertoires may reflect thyroid immune responses.

Ophthalmopathy patients had moderately to severely active disease, Clinical Activity Score of at least 3, NOSPECS grade of at least 4, and duration under 3 months. Exclusion was applied to patients with uncontrolled infections, other autoimmune diseases, pregnancy or lactation. Diagnoses relied on clinical symptoms, serum thyroxine and TRAb, thyroid ultrasound and orbital computed tomography. PBMCs were isolated from roughly 10 ml of fresh peripheral blood by Ficoll-Paque density gradient centrifugation. Trizol reagent was used to extract total RNA, and RNA quality was then checked on an Agilent 2100 Bioanalyzer.

The sequence derives from a woman younger than 45 with Graves' ophthalmopathy. The sequence is built from TRBV30 and TRBJ1-6; the D gene is possibly TRBD1, with 6 bases matching. The sequencing sample was made of blood. The DNA reads as follows: TGTGCCTGGAGACAGGGAGGAAATTCACCCCTCCACTTT. Its coded protein is CAWRQGGNSPLHF.